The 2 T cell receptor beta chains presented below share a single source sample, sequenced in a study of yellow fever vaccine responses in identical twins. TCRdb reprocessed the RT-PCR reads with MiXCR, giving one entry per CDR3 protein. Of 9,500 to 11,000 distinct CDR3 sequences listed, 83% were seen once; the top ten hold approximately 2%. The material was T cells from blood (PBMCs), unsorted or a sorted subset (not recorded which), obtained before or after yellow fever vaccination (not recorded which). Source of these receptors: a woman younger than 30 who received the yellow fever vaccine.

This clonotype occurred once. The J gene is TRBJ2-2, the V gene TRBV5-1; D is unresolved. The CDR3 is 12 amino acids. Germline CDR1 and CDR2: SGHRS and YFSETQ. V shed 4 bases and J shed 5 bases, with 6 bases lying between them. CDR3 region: CASSGATGELFF. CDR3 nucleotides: TGCGCCAGCAGCGGCGCTACCGGGGAGCTGTTTTTT.

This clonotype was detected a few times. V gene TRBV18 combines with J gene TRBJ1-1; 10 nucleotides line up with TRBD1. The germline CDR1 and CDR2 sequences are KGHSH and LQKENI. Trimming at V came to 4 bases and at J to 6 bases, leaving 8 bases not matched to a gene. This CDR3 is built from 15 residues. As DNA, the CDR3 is TGTGCCAGCTCACAGGGACAGGGGACGGGGTCTGAAGCTTTCTTT. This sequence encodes CASSQGQGTGSEAFF.